The 10 T cell receptor beta chains reported below all come from one sample, sequenced in a study of cytomegalovirus exposure and HLA in healthy donors. This PCR relied on a set of 60 Vbeta primers and 13 Jbeta primers. TCRdb keeps only in-frame clones here, not all; method: immunoSEQ multiplex PCR. The repertoire holds about 180,000 clones, with around 78% as singletons. The source material was PBMCs. The origin of the receptors is a young man in good health and CMV-seronegative.

The chain couples TRBV28 to TRBJ2-1; TRBD2 matches at 15 bases. Trimming cost V 8 bases and J 4 bases; bases outside gene matches: 9. Germline V gene sequence: CDR1 MDHEN, CDR2 SYDVKM. The CDR3 spans 17 residues. For the CDR3, the DNA is TGTGCCAGCGTCCCCGGACTAGCGGGAGGGTCTTACAATGAGCAGTTCTTC. This codes for CASVPGLAGGSYNEQFF.

For the CDR3, the DNA is TGCGCCAGCAGCGGGACAGGGGTTCGTAAGAACACTGAAGCTTTCTTT. It specifies CASSGTGVRKNTEAFF. The chain combines TRBV5-1 with TRBJ1-1, with TRBD1 matching 10 bases. The trim removed 4 bases at V and 1 base at J, leaving 7 bases unmatched. This CDR3 comprises 16 residues. Germline CDR1 is SGHRS and CDR2 is YFSETQ.

This clone was picked up a small number of times. This chain links TRBV5-1 with TRBJ2-3, with a tentative D call TRBD1 (6 bases). CDR1 is SGHRS and CDR2 is YFSETQ in the germline V gene. The CDR3 extends over 14 amino acids. Trimming shortened V by 2 bases and J by 3 bases, and 10 bases separated the two germline ends. CDR3 DNA: TGCGCCAGCAGCTTCGGCGACAGGACAGATACGCAGTATTTT. It yields the protein CASSFGDRTDTQYF.

This clone was observed a single time. This chain joins TRBV28 and TRBJ1-2; 8 bases fit TRBD1. CDR3 size: 16 residues. In germline, CDR1 is MDHEN, CDR2 SYDVKM. Losses at the gene ends were 3 bases for V and 7 bases for J; bases not matched to a gene: 13. The CDR3: CASSLGQERRYLGYTF. CDR3 DNA: TGTGCCAGCAGTTTGGGACAGGAGAGGCGTTATCTTGGCTACACCTTC.

This clone was counted a single time. The junction departs from the called germline gene at one end, perhaps through a read error. The chain is built from TRBV7-7 and TRBJ2-2; TRBD2 matches at 9 bases. There are 14 residues in the CDR3. CDR1 is SSHAT, CDR2 FNYEAQ, per germline (reference sequence). Written as DNA, the CDR3 is TGTGCTAGCAGAGCGGGGGGCCGGGGCGGGGAGCTGTTTTTT. Protein sequence: CASRAGGRGGELFF.

The chain recombines TRBV27 with TRBJ1-1; D is unclear. The CDR3 has 12 amino acids. The germline V gene encodes CDR1 MNHEY and CDR2 SMNVEV (reference sequence). Trimming left V 6 bases short and J 11 bases short, with 16 bases between. CDR3 bases: TGTGCCAGCAGCTCCACGGGGATAGGGGCTTTCTTT. Its protein product is CASSSTGIGAFF.

The J gene is TRBJ1-1, the V gene TRBV29-1; the D gene is possibly TRBD1 (6 bases). The CDR3 spans 14 residues. Looked up from germline, CDR1 is SQVTM and CDR2 is ANQGSEA. V dropped 7 bases and J dropped 5 bases, with 20 bases sitting between them. DNA for the CDR3: TGCAGCGCCGAGGTCGGGAGGGGGAGGACTGAAGCTTTCTTT. It encodes CSAEVGRGRTEAFF.

This chain connects TRBV5-4 to TRBJ2-3; TRBD2 matches 8 bases. The CDR3 has 16 amino acids. J lost 4 bases, V lost 0 bases, and 7 bases had no gene match. Germline V gene data show CDR1 as SGHNT and CDR2 as YYREEE (reference sequence). CDR3 residues: CASSLESGRGPDTQYF. As DNA, the CDR3 is TGTGCCAGCAGCTTGGAGAGCGGGAGAGGACCAGATACGCAGTATTTT.

This sequence joins TRBV18 and TRBJ2-7; tentative D call: TRBD1 (5 bases). The CDR3 runs to 12 residues. V dropped 2 bases and J dropped 6 bases, with 8 bases sitting between them. Per germline, CDR1 KGHSH and CDR2 LQKENI. The CDR3 DNA reads as TGTGCCAGCTCACCAAACAGGATCGAGCAGTACTTC. It is translated as CASSPNRIEQYF.

A few counts support this clone. The J gene is TRBJ1-3, the V gene TRBV10-2; 9 nucleotides line up with TRBD1. The CDR3 sequence is 15 residues long. V dropped 6 bases and J dropped 4; count of bases not matched to a gene: 7. Germline CDR1 reads WSHSY; CDR2 reads SAAADI. The CDR3 nucleotides are TGCGCCAGCAGACCCACAGGGGGCTCCGGAAACACCATATATTTT. It yields the protein CASRPTGGSGNTIYF.